This TCR beta chain was captured in a study of OX40 agonist ivuxolimab in advanced cancers. Background on the study: Averaging 60 years in age, with a range of roughly 23 to 85, the cohort was about 83% male. Earlier anti-PD-1, anti-PD-L1 or anti-CTLA-4 therapy was permitted; 30% to 50% had received some. Study-level findings and limits: Mean expanded clone counts were higher in CD8+ than CD4+ T cells.

Germline CDR1 reads SQVTM; CDR2 reads ANQGSEA. V was clipped by 4 bases and J by 7 bases; unmatched bases: 3. This CDR3 has 12 amino acids. Comments on this clone: The antigen remains undetermined.

Sequencing was performed with immunoSEQ multiplex PCR; in TCRdb, only in-frame clones are kept and a portion is missing. The sample includes approximately 80,000 clones, 91% of them seen just once. The source material was CD4+ or CD8+ T cells sorted from blood, sampled in a trial of the OX40 agonist ivuxolimab. The chain joins TRBV29-1 to TRBJ1-4; TRBD1 aligns across 7 bases. The sequence was collected from an adult with an advanced solid tumor such as melanoma, head and neck, liver or kidney cancer. This chain's CDR3 is CSVGQGGEKLFF. CDR3 nucleotides: TGCAGCGTTGGCCAGGGGGGTGAAAAACTGTTTTTT.